Shown below are 14 T cell receptor beta chains from a single sample sequenced in a study of regulatory T cells in long-lasting Graves disease. The time point: newly diagnosed GD, antithyroid drugs for less than 3 months. Construction of the TCR library relied on RNA isolated from PBMCs. Combining iRepertoire HTBI primers with Arm-PCR of CDR3 regions, the authors built TCR beta libraries. TCRdb fed the multiplex PCR reads into MiXCR, producing one record per CDR3 protein. Of around 360,000 distinct CDR3 sequences listed, around 16% are singletons. These data were also filed under a second study, of T cells in Graves' hyperthyroidism and ophthalmopathy.

The specimen was peripheral blood mononuclear cells (PBMCs), collected at new diagnosis, from a patient treated with antithyroid drugs. The receptors come from a young woman with Graves disease.

The J gene is TRBJ2-5, the V gene TRBV12-3 or TRBV12-4; D is ambiguous. The V end was cut by 4 bases, the J end by 2 bases, with 17 bases between. The CDR3 spans 16 residues. CDR3 amino acids: CASSSSSLLTQETQYF. The CDR3 coding sequence is TGTGCCAGCAGTTCGTCCTCGCTCCTAACACAAGAGACCCAGTACTTC.

As regards this clonotype: Given a much more abundant clone one base away, this may be a read error. The genes are TRBV29-1 and TRBJ2-7; 9 nucleotides align to TRBD1. Germline V gene sequence: CDR1 SQVTM, CDR2 ANQGSEA. This CDR3 spans 12 amino acids. CDR3 in amino acids: CGVGGQGLQQYF. CDR3 DNA: TGCGGCGTTGGAGGACAGGGGCTCCAGCAGTACTTC.

This clonotype appeared many times. The chain joins TRBV6-5 to TRBJ2-1; 9 positions agree with TRBD1. V lost 3 bases and J lost 5; bases outside the gene matches: 8. The V gene's germline CDR1 is MNHEY and CDR2 SVGAGI. The CDR3 is 16 amino acids. CDR3 DNA sequence: TGTGCCAGCAGTTATGGAGGGACAGGGTTGAACAATGAGCAGTTCTTC. Translated: CASSYGGTGLNNEQFF.

This clonotype was seen at least ten times. J is TRBJ2-3 and V is TRBV5-1; D is unresolved. Germline V gene lookup returns CDR1 SGHRS and CDR2 YFSETQ. There are 14 residues in the CDR3. V lost 7 bases and J 0 bases, leaving 12 bases between the germline ends. DNA of the CDR3: TGCGCCAGCGCCAGCGCAATAAGCACAGATACGCAGTATTTT. It yields the protein CASASAISTDTQYF. Looking up the rest from reference TRBV5-1 and TRBJ2-3 gives the full variable domain: KAGVTQTPRYLIKTRGQQVTLSCSPISGHRSVSWYQQTPGQGLQFLFEYFSETQRNKGNFPGRFSGRQFSNSRSEMNVSTLELGDSALYLCASASAISTDTQYFGPGTRLTVL.

The chain couples TRBV25-1 to TRBJ2-5; D is unclear. Germline CDR1 MGHDK, CDR2 SYGVNS. This CDR3 has 15 amino acids. Trimming left V 1 base short and J 7 bases short, with 16 bases between. CDR3 nucleotides: TGTGCCAGCAGTGAATCTCCATCTTATACGGGGACCCAGTACTTC. Its translation: CASSESPSYTGTQYF.

The genes are TRBV30 and TRBJ1-4; TRBD1 matches 10 bases. Germline values: CDR1 GTSNPN, CDR2 SVGIG (reference sequence). This CDR3 is built from 14 residues. V trimming: 3 bases; J trimming: 8 bases; junction bases outside the gene matches: 6. The CDR3 spells CAWRRTGGSEKLFF. CDR3 in DNA: TGTGCCTGGAGGAGGACAGGGGGTAGCGAAAAACTGTTTTTT. Looking up the rest from reference TRBV30 and TRBJ1-4 gives the full variable domain: SQTIHQWPATLVQPVGSPLSLECTVEGTSNPNLYWYRQAAGRGLQLLFYSVGIGQISSEVPQNLSASRPQDRQFILSSKKLLLSDSGFYLCAWRRTGGSEKLFFGSGTQLSVL.

The CDR3 DNA reads TGTGCCAGCAGCCAAGAATCCAGGGAATACGAGCAGTACTTC. Residues: CASSQESREYEQYF. The chain couples TRBV4-2 to TRBJ2-7, with D tentatively TRBD1 (5 bases). Germline V gives CDR1 LGHNA, CDR2 YNFKEQ. This CDR3 spans 14 amino acids. Trimming shortened V by 0 bases and J by 4 bases, and 10 bases separated the two germline ends.

This chain links TRBV9 with TRBJ2-2, with a weak D call TRBD2 (7 bases). Per the germline V gene, CDR1 is SGDLS and CDR2 is YYNGEE. V was pared by 0 bases and J by 0 bases, with 15 bases between. CDR3 size: 18 residues. In DNA form, the CDR3 reads TGTGCCAGCAGCGTAGCTGGCGGGGGCCCCCCGAACACCGGGGAGCTGTTTTTT. Amino acid sequence: CASSVAGGGPPNTGELFF.

As regards this clonotype: A clone one base away is much larger, so this may be a read error. The V and J genes are TRBV5-6 and TRBJ2-1; no clear D gene. V lost 0 bases to trimming and J lost 9 bases, with 13 bases between them. Looked up from germline, CDR1 is SGHDT and CDR2 is YYEEEE. This CDR3 has 14 residues. The CDR3 region is CASSLAGRHSEQFF. CDR3 nucleotides: TGTGCCAGCAGCTTGGCGGGTCGGCACAGTGAGCAGTTCTTC.

The sample holds many counts of this clonotype. The gene calls are TRBV7-6 and TRBJ2-1, with D possibly being TRBD1 (5 bases). The germline V gene has CDR1 SGHVS and CDR2 FNYEAQ. V dropped 0 bases and J dropped 7 bases, with 19 bases sitting between them. CDR3 length: 17 residues. The CDR3 protein is CASSLAHAGSPINEQFF. In DNA form, the CDR3 reads TGTGCCAGCAGCTTAGCGCACGCAGGGTCACCTATTAATGAGCAGTTCTTC. Using reference TRBV7-6 and TRBJ2-1 for the parts outside the CDR3, the full variable domain is GAGVSQSPRYKVTKRGQDVALRCDPISGHVSLYWYRQALGQGPEFLTYFNYEAQQDKSGLPNDRFSAERPEGSISTLTIQRTEQRDSAMYRCASSLAHAGSPINEQFFGPGTRLTVL.

This chain uses TRBV25-1 with TRBJ1-1; a possible D gene is TRBD1 (5 bases). Germline V lookup: CDR1 MGHDK, CDR2 SYGVNS. This CDR3 has 14 amino acids. V dropped 3 bases and J dropped 8 bases, with 16 bases sitting between them. CDR3: CASSEGGRIFEAFF. Written as DNA, the CDR3 is TGTGCCAGCAGTGAGGGGGGGAGAATCTTCGAAGCTTTCTTT.

The genes are TRBV7-2 and TRBJ1-1, with D possibly being TRBD1 (5 bases). Germline V gives CDR1 SGHTA, CDR2 FQGNSA. Trimming cost V 3 bases and J 3 bases, with 11 bases left between them. The CDR3 is 14 amino acids. The CDR3 loop is CASSFRDGYTEAFF. The CDR3 nucleotides are TGTGCCAGCAGCTTCCGGGACGGCTACACTGAAGCTTTCTTT.

This clonotype has a count of ten or more. The chain carries TRBV9 and TRBJ1-5; D is unresolved. The CDR3 sequence is 15 residues long. V was clipped by 0 bases and J by 0 bases, with 7 bases between them. CDR1 is SGDLS, CDR2 YYNGEE, per germline. CDR3 sequence reads: CASSVEADSNQPQHF. CDR3 coding DNA: TGTGCCAGCAGCGTAGAGGCGGATAGCAATCAGCCCCAGCATTTT.

This clonotype was observed at least ten times. The chain combines TRBV11-2 with TRBJ2-3; TRBD2 agrees at 7 bases. V trimming: 3 bases; J trimming: 6 bases; junction bases outside the gene matches: 9. The CDR3 contains 15 residues. Germline assignment: CDR1 SGHAT and CDR2 FQNNGV. CDR3 residues: CASSLRGSEWDTQYF. CDR3 nucleotides: TGTGCCAGCAGCTTGCGGGGGTCAGAATGGGATACGCAGTATTTT.